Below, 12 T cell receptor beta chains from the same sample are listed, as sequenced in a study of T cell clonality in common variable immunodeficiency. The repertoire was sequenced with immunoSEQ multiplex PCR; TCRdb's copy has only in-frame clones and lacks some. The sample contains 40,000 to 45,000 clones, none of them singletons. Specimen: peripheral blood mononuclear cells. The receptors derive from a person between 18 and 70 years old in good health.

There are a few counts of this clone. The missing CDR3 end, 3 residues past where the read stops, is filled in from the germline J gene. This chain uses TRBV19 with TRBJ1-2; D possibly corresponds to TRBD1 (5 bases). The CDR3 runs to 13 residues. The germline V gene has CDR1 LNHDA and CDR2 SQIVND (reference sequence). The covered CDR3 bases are TGTGCCAGTACTAGCGGGAGGGGAGATACC. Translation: CASTSGRGDT. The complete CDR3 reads CASTSGRGDTYTF.

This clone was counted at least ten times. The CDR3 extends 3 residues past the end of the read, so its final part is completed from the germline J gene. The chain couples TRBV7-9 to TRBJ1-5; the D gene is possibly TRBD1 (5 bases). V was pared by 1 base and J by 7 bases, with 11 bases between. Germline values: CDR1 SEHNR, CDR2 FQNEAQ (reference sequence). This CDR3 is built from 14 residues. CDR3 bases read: TGTGCCAGCAGCTTAGGGGGCTTGGGGCAGCCC. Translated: CASSLGGLGQP. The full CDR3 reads CASSLGGLGQPQHF.

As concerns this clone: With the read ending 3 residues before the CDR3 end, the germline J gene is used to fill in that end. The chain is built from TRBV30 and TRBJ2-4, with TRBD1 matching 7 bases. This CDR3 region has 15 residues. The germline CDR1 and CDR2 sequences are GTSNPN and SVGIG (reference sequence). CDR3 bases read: TGTGCCTGGAGTATAGGGGCAGGGGGTGTCTATGGT. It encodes CAWSIGAGGVYG. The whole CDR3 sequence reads CAWSIGAGGVYGQYF.

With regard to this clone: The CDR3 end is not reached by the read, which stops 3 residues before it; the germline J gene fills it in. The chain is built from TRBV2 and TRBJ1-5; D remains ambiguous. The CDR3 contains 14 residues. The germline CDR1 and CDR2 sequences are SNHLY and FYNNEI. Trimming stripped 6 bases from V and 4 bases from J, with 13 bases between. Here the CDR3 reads CASSPRTGNQPQHF. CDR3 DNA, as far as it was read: TGTGCCAGCAGCCCCAGGACGGGGAATCAGCCC.

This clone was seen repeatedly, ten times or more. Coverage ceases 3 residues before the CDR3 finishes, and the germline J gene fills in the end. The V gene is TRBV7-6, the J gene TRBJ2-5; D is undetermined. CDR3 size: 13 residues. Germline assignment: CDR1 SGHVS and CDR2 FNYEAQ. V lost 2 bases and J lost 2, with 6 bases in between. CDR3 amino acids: CASSLSRQETQYF. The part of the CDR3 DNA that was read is TGTGCCAGCAGCTTAAGCAGGCAAGAGACC. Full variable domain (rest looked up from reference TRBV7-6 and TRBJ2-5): GAGVSQSPRYKVTKRGQDVALRCDPISGHVSLYWYRQALGQGPEFLTYFNYEAQQDKSGLPNDRFSAERPEGSISTLTIQRTEQRDSAMYRCASSLSRQETQYFGPGTRLLVL.

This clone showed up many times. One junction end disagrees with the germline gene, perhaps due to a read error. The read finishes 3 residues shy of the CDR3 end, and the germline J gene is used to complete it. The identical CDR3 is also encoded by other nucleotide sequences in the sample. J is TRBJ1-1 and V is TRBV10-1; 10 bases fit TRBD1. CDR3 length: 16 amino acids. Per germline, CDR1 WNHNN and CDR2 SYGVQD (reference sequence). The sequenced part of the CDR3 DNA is TGCGCCAGCAGTGATAAATCCGGGACAGGGGTCACTGAG. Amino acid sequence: CASSDKSGTGVTE. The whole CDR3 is CASSDKSGTGVTEAFF.

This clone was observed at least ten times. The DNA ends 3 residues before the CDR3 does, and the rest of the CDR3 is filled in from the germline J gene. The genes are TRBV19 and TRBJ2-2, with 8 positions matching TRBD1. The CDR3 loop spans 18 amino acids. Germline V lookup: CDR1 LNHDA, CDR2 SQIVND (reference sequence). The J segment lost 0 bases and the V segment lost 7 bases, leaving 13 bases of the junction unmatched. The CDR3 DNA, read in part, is TGTGCCAGTATCCCGACAGGGGCCACTTATTCGAACACCGGGGAG. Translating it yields CASIPTGATYSNTGE. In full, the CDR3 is CASIPTGATYSNTGELFF.

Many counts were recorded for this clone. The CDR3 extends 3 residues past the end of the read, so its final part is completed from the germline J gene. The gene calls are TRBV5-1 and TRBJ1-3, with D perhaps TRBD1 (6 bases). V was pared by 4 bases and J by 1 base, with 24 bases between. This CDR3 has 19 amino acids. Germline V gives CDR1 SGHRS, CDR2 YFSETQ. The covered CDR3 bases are TGCGCCAGCAGCCTGGTGGGGGTGGACAGACGGTTTTCTGGAAACACC. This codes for CASSLVGVDRRFSGNT. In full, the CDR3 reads CASSLVGVDRRFSGNTIYF.

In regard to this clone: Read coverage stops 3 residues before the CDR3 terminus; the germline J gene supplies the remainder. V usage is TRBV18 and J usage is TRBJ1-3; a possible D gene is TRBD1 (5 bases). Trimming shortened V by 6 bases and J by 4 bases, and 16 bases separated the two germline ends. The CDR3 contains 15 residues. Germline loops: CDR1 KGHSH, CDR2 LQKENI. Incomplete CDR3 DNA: TGTGCCAGCTCTCCCGAAGCAGGGCCCGGAAACACC. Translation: CASSPEAGPGNT. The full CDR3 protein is CASSPEAGPGNTIYF.

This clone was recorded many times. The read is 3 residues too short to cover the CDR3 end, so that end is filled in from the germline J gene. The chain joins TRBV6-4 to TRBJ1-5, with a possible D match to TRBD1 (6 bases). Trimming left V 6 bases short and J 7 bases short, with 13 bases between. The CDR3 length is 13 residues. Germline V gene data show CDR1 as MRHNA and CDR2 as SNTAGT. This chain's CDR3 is CASSGEGGQPQHF. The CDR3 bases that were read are TGTGCCAGCAGCGGGGAAGGGGGACAGCCC.

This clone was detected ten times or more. The CDR3 sequence is CSAPNSRSGNTIYF. The CDR3 bases that were read are TGCAGTGCTCCGAACAGCCGCTCTGGAAACACC. The chain links TRBV20-1 to TRBJ1-3; D is uncertain. From the germline J gene comes the end of the CDR3, since the read stops 3 residues before it. This CDR3 comprises 14 residues. Looked up from germline, CDR1 is DFQATT and CDR2 is SNEGSKA (reference sequence). The V and J ends lost 5 bases and 0 bases respectively, with 11 bases between them.

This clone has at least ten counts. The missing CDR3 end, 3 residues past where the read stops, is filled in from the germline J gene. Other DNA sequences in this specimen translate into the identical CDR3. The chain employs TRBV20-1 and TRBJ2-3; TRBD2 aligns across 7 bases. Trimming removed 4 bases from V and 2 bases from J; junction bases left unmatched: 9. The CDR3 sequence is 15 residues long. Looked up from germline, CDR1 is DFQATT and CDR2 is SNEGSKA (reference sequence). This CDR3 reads CSATIGLADTDTQYF. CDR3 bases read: TGCAGTGCTACTATTGGGCTAGCGGACACAGATACG.